This is a list of T cell receptor beta chains from one sample in a study of OX40 agonist ivuxolimab in advanced cancers. Generated by immunoSEQ multiplex PCR, the TCRdb table keeps only in-frame clones and is missing some. Of roughly 53,000 clones in the sample, around 81% are singletons; the top ten hold approximately 2.8%. The sample in question was CD4+ or CD8+ T cells sorted from blood, obtained in a trial of the OX40 agonist ivuxolimab. The origin of the receptors is an adult with an advanced solid tumor such as melanoma, head and neck, liver or kidney cancer. The CDR3 runs from the conserved cysteine through the conserved F or W. A D gene is named only where the DNA matches it firmly. Rows give clone size only sometimes, using once, few, many, or a class for an expanded clone.

DNA: TGTGCCAGTAGTCTTCACGGCAGGGGATACTACGAGCAGTACTTC
CDR3: CASSLHGRGYYEQYF
D: -
size: -
J: TRBJ2-7
V: TRBV19

DNA: TGTGCCAGCACTAGACTAGCGGGAGCCTACGAGCAGTACTTC
CDR3: CASTRLAGAYEQYF
D: TRBD2
size: -
J: TRBJ2-7
V: TRBV18

DNA: TGTGCCAGCAGTTTGCGGGAGAACACCGGGGAGCTGTTTTTT
CDR3: CASSLRENTGELFF
D: -
size: -
J: TRBJ2-2
V: TRBV6-6

DNA: TGTGCCAGCAGTTTGACAGGGGTGAATGAAAAACTGTTTTTT
CDR3: CASSLTGVNEKLFF
D: TRBD1
size: -
J: TRBJ1-4
V: TRBV6-5

DNA: TGTGCCAGTAGCCCCGGGCCCAACAATCTAGGACAGGGGGAAAACATTCAGTACTTC
CDR3: CASSPGPNNLGQGENIQYF
D: TRBD1
size: -
J: TRBJ2-4
V: TRBV19

DNA: TGTGCCAGCAGCTTGGCCCGTGCCGCTACCTCCTACAATGAGCAGTTCTTC
CDR3: CASSLARAATSYNEQFF
D: -
size: -
J: TRBJ2-1
V: TRBV5-6

DNA: TGTGCCAGCAGCTTACAGGAAACGAGCTCCTACGAGCAGTACTTC
CDR3: CASSLQETSSYEQYF
D: -
size: -
J: TRBJ2-7
V: TRBV7-8

DNA: TGTGCCAGCAGTCCACTAGCCCCGAGCTCCTACAATGAGCAGTTCTTC
CDR3: CASSPLAPSSYNEQFF
D: -
size: -
J: TRBJ2-1
V: TRBV27

DNA: TGTGCCAGCAGCTTGGCCTGGACGGATGGAAACACCATATATTTT
CDR3: CASSLAWTDGNTIYF
D: -
size: -
J: TRBJ1-3
V: TRBV5-4

DNA: TGCAGCCCCGGTTGCGGCAGGGGTTCCTACGAGCAGTACTTC
CDR3: CSPGCGRGSYEQYF
D: -
size: -
J: TRBJ2-7
V: TRBV29-1

DNA: TGTGCCAGCCGCGGGACCATCGACTCGAGCGAGCAGTACTTC
CDR3: CASRGTIDSSEQYF
D: -
size: -
J: TRBJ2-7
V: TRBV6-1

DNA: TGCGCCAGCAGCCCTAGCGGGAGTCTCAACAATGAGCAGTTCTTC
CDR3: CASSPSGSLNNEQFF
D: TRBD2
size: once
J: TRBJ2-1
V: TRBV5-1

DNA: TGTGCCAGTAATCCGACCCCTAGGATCTCGGAACTGTTTTTT
CDR3: CASNPTPRISELFF
D: -
size: -
J: TRBJ1-4
V: TRBV19

DNA: TGTGCCAGCAGTTTAAAGCCAAAGTACTACGAGCAGTACTTC
CDR3: CASSLKPKYYEQYF
D: -
size: -
J: TRBJ2-7
V: TRBV27

DNA: TGCAGCGTTGGATCTCGAGAAGGCACTGAAGCTTTCTTT
CDR3: CSVGSREGTEAFF
D: -
size: -
J: TRBJ1-1
V: TRBV29-1

DNA: TGTGCCACAGACGGGGCCCTCGAAACTAGCACAGATACGCAGTATTTT
CDR3: CATDGALETSTDTQYF
D: -
size: -
J: TRBJ2-3
V: TRBV25-1

DNA: TGTGCCAGCAGTTTGGTTGGGGCTAATGAAAAACTGTTTTTT
CDR3: CASSLVGANEKLFF
D: -
size: few
J: TRBJ1-4
V: TRBV28

DNA: TGTGCCAGCAGGGGACAGGGAAACACCGGGGAGCTGTTTTTT
CDR3: CASRGQGNTGELFF
D: TRBD1
size: once
J: TRBJ2-2
V: TRBV6-1

DNA: TGCAGCGTAGCGACAGGGCTTGGTTTTGAAAATGGCTACACCTTC
CDR3: CSVATGLGFENGYTF
D: TRBD1
size: -
J: TRBJ1-2
V: TRBV29-1

DNA: TGTGCCAGCAGTCTACGGGGAGGACAAACCGGGGAGCTGTTTTTT
CDR3: CASSLRGGQTGELFF
D: -
size: -
J: TRBJ2-2
V: TRBV6-5

DNA: TGTGCCAGTAGTAGGACAGGGGGCAATCAGCCCCAGCATTTT
CDR3: CASSRTGGNQPQHF
D: TRBD1
size: -
J: TRBJ1-5
V: TRBV19

DNA: TGTGCCAGCAGCCGGGAGGGGCAGCTGAACACTGAAGCTTTCTTT
CDR3: CASSREGQLNTEAFF
D: -
size: -
J: TRBJ1-1
V: TRBV5-4

DNA: TGTGCCAGCAGAGTCTCGAGACAAGGGAATTCACCCCTCCACTTT
CDR3: CASRVSRQGNSPLHF
D: -
size: -
J: TRBJ1-6
V: TRBV6-5

DNA: TGTGCCAGCAGCTTAGCCGGCGGGTCGACAGATACGCAGTATTTT
CDR3: CASSLAGGSTDTQYF
D: -
size: -
J: TRBJ2-3
V: TRBV7-2

DNA: TGTGCCAGCAGCTTAGGAAGGGGCCCCAAAAACATTCAGTACTTC
CDR3: CASSLGRGPKNIQYF
D: -
size: -
J: TRBJ2-4
V: TRBV7-8

DNA: TGTGCCAGCAGCTTGGGGGACTTAGTGACCGGGGAGCTGTTTTTT
CDR3: CASSLGDLVTGELFF
D: -
size: -
J: TRBJ2-2
V: TRBV5-8

DNA: TGCAGCGTTGCCTCTAACTATGGCTACACCTTC
CDR3: CSVASNYGYTF
D: -
size: -
J: TRBJ1-2
V: TRBV29-1

DNA: TGTGCCAGCAGCTCCGGGACAAGTACCTACAATGAGCAGTTCTTC
CDR3: CASSSGTSTYNEQFF
D: -
size: -
J: TRBJ2-1
V: TRBV6-1

DNA: TGTGCCAGCAGTGAATCCCCGGGACTCCAAGAGACCCAGTACTTC
CDR3: CASSESPGLQETQYF
D: -
size: -
J: TRBJ2-5
V: TRBV6-1

DNA: TGTGCCAGCAGCGGTCCGGGACTAGCCACCTACGAGCAGTACTTC
CDR3: CASSGPGLATYEQYF
D: TRBD2
size: -
J: TRBJ2-7
V: TRBV5-4

DNA: TGTGCCAGCAGTTACTCGAGTAACAGCAATACGCAGTATTTT
CDR3: CASSYSSNSNTQYF
D: -
size: -
J: TRBJ2-3
V: TRBV6-5

DNA: TGTGCCAGCAGCTCAATAGCGGGGAGCTCCTACAATGAGCAGTTCTTC
CDR3: CASSSIAGSSYNEQFF
D: TRBD2
size: -
J: TRBJ2-1
V: TRBV7-3

DNA: TGTGCCAGCAGTTTATCCGGGTCGGCGACTAATGAAAAACTGTTTTTT
CDR3: CASSLSGSATNEKLFF
D: -
size: few
J: TRBJ1-4
V: TRBV28

DNA: TGTGCCAGCAGCTCCGCAGCGGGAGTGTTCGGGGAGCTGTTTTTT
CDR3: CASSSAAGVFGELFF
D: TRBD2
size: -
J: TRBJ2-2
V: TRBV6-6

DNA: TGTGCCAGCAGTTTTTTGGGGAGGGCCATGAACACTGAAGCTTTCTTT
CDR3: CASSFLGRAMNTEAFF
D: -
size: few
J: TRBJ1-1
V: TRBV27

DNA: TGTGCCAGCAGCCCGAATCCGACAGGGTGGGAGACCCAGTACTTC
CDR3: CASSPNPTGWETQYF
D: TRBD1
size: -
J: TRBJ2-5
V: TRBV7-3

DNA: TGTGCCAGCAGCCTAGGCCCCTCCCCTGAAGCTTTCTTT
CDR3: CASSLGPSPEAFF
D: -
size: -
J: TRBJ1-1
V: TRBV7-3

DNA: TGTGCCAGCAGCCCCCTAGAGGGGGGGGCCGGGGATACGCAGTATTTT
CDR3: CASSPLEGGAGDTQYF
D: -
size: few
J: TRBJ2-3
V: TRBV7-3

DNA: TGTGCCAGCAGCTTTCTGGGGGGGGGTGAAAAACTGTTTTTT
CDR3: CASSFLGGGEKLFF
D: -
size: -
J: TRBJ1-4
V: TRBV11-2

DNA: TGTGCCAGCAGCTTAGTCGGGCAGGGGTACTCCTACGAGCAGTACTTC
CDR3: CASSLVGQGYSYEQYF
D: -
size: once
J: TRBJ2-7
V: TRBV7-9

DNA: TGTGCCAGCAGCTTCCAGGTCACAGATACGCAGTATTTT
CDR3: CASSFQVTDTQYF
D: -
size: -
J: TRBJ2-3
V: TRBV7-9

DNA: TGTGCCAGCAGTAGACGGACAGGGACGTCAGAGACCCAGTACTTC
CDR3: CASSRRTGTSETQYF
D: TRBD1
size: -
J: TRBJ2-5
V: TRBV27

DNA: TGTGCCAGCTCACCACTAAGCGGGAGTGGGGCTGAGCAGTTCTTC
CDR3: CASSPLSGSGAEQFF
D: TRBD2
size: -
J: TRBJ2-1
V: TRBV18

DNA: TGTGCCAGCAGCCGCATTGGTGGCGGACACAATGAGCAGTTCTTC
CDR3: CASSRIGGGHNEQFF
D: -
size: -
J: TRBJ2-1
V: TRBV5-4

DNA: TGTGCCAGCAGCTTAGGGACAGGGGGCTACGAGCAGTACTTC
CDR3: CASSLGTGGYEQYF
D: TRBD1
size: -
J: TRBJ2-7
V: TRBV11-2

DNA: TGTGCCAGCAGCCTACTCCAGGATACGCAGTATTTT
CDR3: CASSLLQDTQYF
D: -
size: -
J: TRBJ2-3
V: TRBV7-3

DNA: TGCGCCAGCAGCCAACTCAAAACTGACAGGGACTACGAGCAGTACTTC
CDR3: CASSQLKTDRDYEQYF
D: TRBD1
size: -
J: TRBJ2-7
V: TRBV4-3

DNA: TGTGCCAGCAGCGTAGCGGGGGAGGGGAAAAATGAGCAGTTCTTC
CDR3: CASSVAGEGKNEQFF
D: TRBD2
size: -
J: TRBJ2-1
V: TRBV9

DNA: TGCGCCAGCAGCCAAGAGGGCGGGGCAACGGCCGGAGCTTTCTTT
CDR3: CASSQEGGATAGAFF
D: -
size: -
J: TRBJ1-1
V: TRBV4-3

DNA: TGCGCCAGCAGCCAAGTGGCAGGGTATGAAAAACTGTTTTTT
CDR3: CASSQVAGYEKLFF
D: -
size: -
J: TRBJ1-4
V: TRBV4-1

DNA: TGTGCCTGGGGACCGGGCTACGAGCAGTACTTC
CDR3: CAWGPGYEQYF
D: -
size: -
J: TRBJ2-7
V: TRBV30

DNA: TGTGCCAGCAGCTTTTCAGGGGACAACACTGAAGCTTTCTTT
CDR3: CASSFSGDNTEAFF
D: -
size: -
J: TRBJ1-1
V: TRBV5-4